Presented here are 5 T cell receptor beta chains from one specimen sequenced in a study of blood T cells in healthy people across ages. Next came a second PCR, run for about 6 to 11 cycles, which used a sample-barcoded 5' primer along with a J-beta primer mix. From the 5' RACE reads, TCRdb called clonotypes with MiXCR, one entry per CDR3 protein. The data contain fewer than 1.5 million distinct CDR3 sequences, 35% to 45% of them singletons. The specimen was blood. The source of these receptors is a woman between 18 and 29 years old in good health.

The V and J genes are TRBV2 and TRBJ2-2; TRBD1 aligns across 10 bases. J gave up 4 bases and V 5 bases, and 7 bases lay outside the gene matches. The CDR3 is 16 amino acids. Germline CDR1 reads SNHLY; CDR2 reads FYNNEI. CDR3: CASSQDRGRLTGELFF. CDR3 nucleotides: TGTGCCAGCAGTCAAGACAGGGGGCGACTCACCGGGGAGCTGTTTTTT.

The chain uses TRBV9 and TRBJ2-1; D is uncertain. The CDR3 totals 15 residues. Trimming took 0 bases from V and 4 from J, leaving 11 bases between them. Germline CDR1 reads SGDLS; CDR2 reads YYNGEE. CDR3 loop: CASSVVPDVYNEQFF. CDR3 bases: TGTGCCAGCAGCGTAGTTCCCGACGTTTACAATGAGCAGTTCTTC.

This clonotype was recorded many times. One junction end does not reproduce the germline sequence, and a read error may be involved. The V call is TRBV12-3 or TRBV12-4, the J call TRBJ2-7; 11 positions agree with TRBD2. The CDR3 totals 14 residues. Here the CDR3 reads CASRLAGGPYEQYF. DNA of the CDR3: TGTGCCAGCAGGTTAGCGGGAGGGCCGTACGAGCAGTACTTC.

DNA for the CDR3: TGTGCCAGCAACGTACAGGGGCCTAGCACAGATACGCAGTATTTT. The encoded protein is CASNVQGPSTDTQYF. J is TRBJ2-3 and V is TRBV2; 7 bases fit TRBD1. V was pared by 7 bases and J by 0 bases, with 7 bases of the junction left unmatched. There are 15 residues in the CDR3. Germline CDR1 and CDR2: SNHLY and FYNNEI.

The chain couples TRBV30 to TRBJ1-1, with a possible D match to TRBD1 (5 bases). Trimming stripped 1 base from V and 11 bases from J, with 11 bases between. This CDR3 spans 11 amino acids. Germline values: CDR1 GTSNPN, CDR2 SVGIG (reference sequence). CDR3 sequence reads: CAWSEGIAAFF. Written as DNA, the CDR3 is TGTGCCTGGAGTGAGGGGATCGCGGCTTTCTTT.